Listed below are T cell receptor beta chains from one sample, sequenced in a study of cytomegalovirus exposure and HLA in healthy donors. Repertoires were generated with immunoSEQ multiplex PCR, while TCRdb's copy carries only in-frame clones and drops some. Of under 250,000 clones listed, approximately 84% were seen once; the top ten hold around 12%. The sequenced sample consisted of PBMCs. Every receptor here comes from a man in his late teens or twenties in good health and CMV-seropositive. Each CDR3 is given with its conserved first and last residue. Fields, in order: J gene, clone size, D gene, V gene, CDR3 protein, CDR3 DNA. A D gene is named only where the DNA matches it firmly. Expanded clones get a size class; other rows say once, few or many, or leave the size out.

j_gene: TRBJ1-2; abundance: -; d_gene: -; v_gene: TRBV6-5; CDR3aa: CASSYSIAGTSYGYTF; CDR3nt: TGTGCCAGCAGTTACTCGATCGCCGGGACCTCCTATGGCTACACCTTC
j_gene: TRBJ2-3; abundance: few; d_gene: -; v_gene: TRBV5-4; CDR3aa: CASRDEISTDTQYF; CDR3nt: TGTGCCAGCAGGGATGAGATTAGCACAGATACGCAGTATTTT
j_gene: TRBJ2-7; abundance: -; d_gene: TRBD2; v_gene: TRBV4-2; CDR3aa: CASSQMAGGTYEQYF; CDR3nt: TGTGCCAGCAGCCAAATGGCGGGAGGGACCTACGAGCAGTACTTC
j_gene: TRBJ1-1; abundance: few; d_gene: -; v_gene: TRBV18; CDR3aa: CASSPQEGTEAFF; CDR3nt: TGTGCCAGCTCACCACAGGAGGGAACTGAAGCTTTCTTT
j_gene: TRBJ2-1; abundance: -; d_gene: -; v_gene: TRBV28; CDR3aa: CASSPVGVGNEQFF; CDR3nt: TGTGCCAGCAGCCCCGTTGGGGTAGGCAATGAGCAGTTCTTC
j_gene: TRBJ1-2; abundance: once; d_gene: -; v_gene: TRBV2; CDR3aa: CASRGGDNYGYTF; CDR3nt: TGTGCCAGCAGGGGGGGGGATAACTATGGCTACACCTTC
j_gene: TRBJ2-3; abundance: -; d_gene: TRBD1; v_gene: TRBV7-3; CDR3aa: CASSATDRRTDTQYF; CDR3nt: TGTGCCAGCAGCGCAACGGACAGGAGGACAGATACGCAGTATTTT
j_gene: TRBJ2-7; abundance: -; d_gene: -; v_gene: TRBV6-6; CDR3aa: CASSYTRYEQYF; CDR3nt: TGTGCCAGCAGTTACACGCGCTACGAGCAGTACTTC
j_gene: TRBJ2-3; abundance: -; d_gene: -; v_gene: TRBV7-9; CDR3aa: CASSLEAGITDTQYF; CDR3nt: TGTGCCAGCAGCTTAGAGGCAGGGATCACAGATACGCAGTATTTT
j_gene: TRBJ2-2; abundance: medium-sized; d_gene: TRBD1; v_gene: TRBV29-1; CDR3aa: CSVLFSSRDREWELFF; CDR3nt: TGCAGCGTTCTGTTTTCAAGCCGGGACAGGGAATGGGAGCTGTTTTTT
j_gene: TRBJ2-4; abundance: -; d_gene: TRBD1; v_gene: TRBV6-6; CDR3aa: CASSLTGKGAKNIQYF; CDR3nt: TGTGCCAGCAGTTTGACAGGGAAGGGGGCCAAAAACATTCAGTACTTC
j_gene: TRBJ2-5; abundance: -; d_gene: -; v_gene: TRBV28; CDR3aa: CATLGRGEETQYF; CDR3nt: TGTGCCACCTTGGGCAGGGGAGAAGAGACCCAGTACTTC
j_gene: TRBJ1-1; abundance: -; d_gene: -; v_gene: TRBV7-9; CDR3aa: CASTERGLTEAFF; CDR3nt: TGTGCCAGCACCGAGAGGGGACTCACTGAAGCTTTCTTT
j_gene: TRBJ2-2; abundance: -; d_gene: -; v_gene: TRBV4-1; CDR3aa: CASSQGTSTGELFF; CDR3nt: TGCGCCAGCAGCCAAGGGACAAGCACCGGGGAGCTGTTTTTT
j_gene: TRBJ2-3; abundance: -; d_gene: TRBD2; v_gene: TRBV28; CDR3aa: CASSLRRLAGGPTDTQYF; CDR3nt: TGTGCCAGCAGTTTACGCAGACTAGCGGGAGGGCCGACAGATACGCAGTATTTT
j_gene: TRBJ2-1; abundance: -; d_gene: -; v_gene: TRBV5-4; CDR3aa: CASSLSSGSYNEQFF; CDR3nt: TGTGCCAGCAGCTTGTCGAGCGGCTCCTACAATGAGCAGTTCTTC
j_gene: TRBJ2-7; abundance: -; d_gene: -; v_gene: TRBV4-1; CDR3aa: CASSRGDQRVPPYEQYF; CDR3nt: TGCGCCAGCAGCCGAGGAGACCAGCGGGTCCCCCCGTACGAGCAGTACTTC
j_gene: TRBJ2-7; abundance: once; d_gene: TRBD1; v_gene: TRBV28; CDR3aa: CASSLYGQGIYEQYF; CDR3nt: TGTGCCAGCAGTTTATATGGACAGGGGATTTACGAGCAGTACTTC
j_gene: TRBJ2-1; abundance: -; d_gene: TRBD2; v_gene: TRBV27; CDR3aa: CASSLESGVGRGEQFF; CDR3nt: TGTGCCAGCAGTTTAGAAAGCGGGGTGGGGCGAGGCGAGCAGTTCTTC
j_gene: TRBJ2-3; abundance: once; d_gene: TRBD1; v_gene: TRBV7-7; CDR3aa: CASSLNTGAPDTQYF; CDR3nt: TGTGCCAGCAGCCTAAACACAGGGGCCCCAGATACGCAGTATTTT
j_gene: TRBJ1-3; abundance: -; d_gene: -; v_gene: TRBV10-3; CDR3aa: CAIKEEYTIYF; CDR3nt: TGTGCCATCAAAGAAGAATACACCATATATTTT
j_gene: TRBJ2-7; abundance: -; d_gene: -; v_gene: TRBV5-5; CDR3aa: CASSNSGAAYEQYF; CDR3nt: TGTGCCAGCAGCAATAGCGGAGCGGCCTACGAGCAGTACTTC
j_gene: TRBJ2-1; abundance: -; d_gene: TRBD2; v_gene: TRBV5-8; CDR3aa: CASSRPGLAGTASYNEQFF; CDR3nt: TGTGCCAGCAGCCGCCCGGGACTAGCGGGAACAGCTTCCTACAATGAGCAGTTCTTC
j_gene: TRBJ2-7; abundance: once; d_gene: -; v_gene: TRBV30; CDR3aa: CAWSLLSYEQYF; CDR3nt: TGTGCCTGGAGTCTTTTATCCTACGAGCAGTACTTC
j_gene: TRBJ2-1; abundance: -; d_gene: -; v_gene: TRBV6-1; CDR3aa: CASNRIYEQFF; CDR3nt: TGTGCCAGCAACCGAATCTATGAGCAGTTCTTC
j_gene: TRBJ2-7; abundance: -; d_gene: TRBD1; v_gene: TRBV13; CDR3aa: CASSFFGQATSYEQYF; CDR3nt: TGTGCCAGCAGCTTCTTTGGACAGGCAACCTCCTACGAGCAGTACTTC
j_gene: TRBJ1-1; abundance: -; d_gene: -; v_gene: TRBV5-1; CDR3aa: CASSLAPGLGNTEAFF; CDR3nt: TGCGCCAGCAGCTTGGCCCCGGGGCTAGGGAACACTGAAGCTTTCTTT
j_gene: TRBJ2-1; abundance: -; d_gene: -; v_gene: TRBV27; CDR3aa: CASSLGSTSYNEQFF; CDR3nt: TGTGCCAGCAGTTTGGGCAGTACCTCCTACAATGAGCAGTTCTTC
j_gene: TRBJ1-5; abundance: -; d_gene: TRBD1; v_gene: TRBV6-4; CDR3aa: CASIRQGGQPQHF; CDR3nt: TGTGCCAGCATTCGACAGGGAGGTCAGCCCCAGCATTTT
j_gene: TRBJ1-2; abundance: -; d_gene: -; v_gene: TRBV18; CDR3aa: CASSPVEVPNYGYTF; CDR3nt: TGTGCCAGCTCACCCGTCGAGGTACCTAACTATGGCTACACCTTC
j_gene: TRBJ2-7; abundance: -; d_gene: -; v_gene: TRBV29-1; CDR3aa: CSVRGGAMNEQYF; CDR3nt: TGCAGCGTTCGAGGGGGGGCAATGAACGAGCAGTACTTC
j_gene: TRBJ1-5; abundance: -; d_gene: TRBD1; v_gene: TRBV7-6; CDR3aa: CASRMNTGTGGRQPQHF; CDR3nt: TGTGCCAGCAGAATGAACACCGGGACAGGGGGACGACAGCCCCAGCATTTT
j_gene: TRBJ1-3; abundance: -; d_gene: TRBD1; v_gene: TRBV30; CDR3aa: CAWRQGAAGNTIYF; CDR3nt: TGTGCCTGGAGGCAGGGGGCAGCTGGAAACACCATATATTTT
j_gene: TRBJ1-4; abundance: -; d_gene: TRBD1; v_gene: TRBV10-3; CDR3aa: CAISASGTVNEKLFF; CDR3nt: TGTGCCATCAGTGCCTCCGGGACAGTGAATGAAAAACTGTTTTTT
j_gene: TRBJ2-7; abundance: -; d_gene: TRBD2; v_gene: TRBV5-1; CDR3aa: CASFGTSGSVPHEQYF; CDR3nt: TGCGCCAGCTTCGGGACTAGCGGGAGCGTTCCCCACGAGCAGTACTTC
j_gene: TRBJ1-1; abundance: -; d_gene: -; v_gene: TRBV30; CDR3aa: CAWILEDGAKAFF; CDR3nt: TGTGCCTGGATCTTGGAGGACGGGGCCAAAGCTTTCTTT
j_gene: TRBJ2-7; abundance: -; d_gene: -; v_gene: TRBV4-3; CDR3aa: CASSQVPGDYEQYF; CDR3nt: TGCGCCAGCAGCCAAGTTCCAGGGGACTACGAGCAGTACTTC
j_gene: TRBJ1-1; abundance: once; d_gene: TRBD1; v_gene: TRBV7-2; CDR3aa: CASSLSRDRSSEAFF; CDR3nt: TGTGCCAGCAGCTTATCCCGGGACAGAAGCTCTGAAGCTTTCTTT
j_gene: TRBJ2-7; abundance: -; d_gene: -; v_gene: TRBV2; CDR3aa: CASSEYGGSYEQYF; CDR3nt: TGTGCCAGCAGTGAATACGGCGGCTCCTACGAGCAGTACTTC
j_gene: TRBJ1-2; abundance: few; d_gene: -; v_gene: TRBV19; CDR3aa: CASSMWDTLNYGYTF; CDR3nt: TGTGCCAGTAGTATGTGGGACACCCTTAACTATGGCTACACCTTC
j_gene: TRBJ1-2; abundance: -; d_gene: -; v_gene: TRBV6-5; CDR3aa: CASSYPEGYGYTF; CDR3nt: TGTGCCAGCAGTTATCCAGAAGGATATGGCTACACCTTC
j_gene: TRBJ1-2; abundance: medium-sized; d_gene: -; v_gene: TRBV7-9; CDR3aa: CASSAGYVGYGYTF; CDR3nt: TGTGCCAGCAGCGCAGGGTACGTGGGCTATGGCTACACCTTC
j_gene: TRBJ1-2; abundance: -; d_gene: TRBD1; v_gene: TRBV27; CDR3aa: CASSYRGDYGYTF; CDR3nt: TGTGCCAGCAGCTACAGGGGAGACTATGGCTACACCTTC
j_gene: TRBJ1-1; abundance: -; d_gene: -; v_gene: TRBV2; CDR3aa: CASSEGGRTEAFF; CDR3nt: TGTGCCAGCAGTGAGGGGGGAAGGACTGAAGCTTTCTTT
j_gene: TRBJ2-5; abundance: -; d_gene: -; v_gene: TRBV7-3; CDR3aa: CASSLAGQQETQYF; CDR3nt: TGTGCCAGCAGCTTAGCGGGACAGCAAGAGACCCAGTACTTC
j_gene: TRBJ1-3; abundance: -; d_gene: -; v_gene: TRBV7-9; CDR3aa: CASRQTSNNGNTIYF; CDR3nt: TGTGCCAGCAGACAAACCTCAAACAATGGAAACACCATATATTTT
j_gene: TRBJ2-5; abundance: once; d_gene: TRBD2; v_gene: TRBV27; CDR3aa: CASSPRDYQEETQYF; CDR3nt: TGTGCCAGCAGTCCCAGGGACTACCAGGAGGAGACCCAGTACTTC
j_gene: TRBJ2-3; abundance: -; d_gene: -; v_gene: TRBV6-1; CDR3aa: CASSDRGSFVWATQYF; CDR3nt: TGTGCCAGCAGTGACAGGGGTTCGTTCGTTTGGGCTACGCAGTATTTT
j_gene: TRBJ2-3; abundance: -; d_gene: -; v_gene: TRBV28; CDR3aa: CASSLPKPDTQYF; CDR3nt: TGTGCCAGCAGTCTACCAAAGCCAGATACGCAGTATTTT